This T cell receptor (beta chain) was profiled in a study of cytomegalovirus exposure and HLA in healthy donors. Overall study: Early released data had tens of millions of unique TCRs, all coming from HLA-typed donors. Findings of the study overall: Rarity held for most TCR sequences, but there were some public TCRs that occurred in many donors.

Turning to this clone: Its specificity is not known.

The primer mix had 60 Vbeta and 13 Jbeta primers. Sequencing was performed with immunoSEQ multiplex PCR; in TCRdb, only in-frame clones are kept and a portion is missing. The sample lists under 150,000 clones, just over 75% occurring once. This CDR3 spans 13 amino acids. Trimming removed 0 bases at V and 4 bases at J, with 7 bases between. In germline, CDR1 is LGHNA, CDR2 YNFKEQ. The TCR sequence derives from a woman aged 50 to 60 in good health and CMV-seronegative. The rearrangement links TRBV4-2 to TRBJ2-7, with D hard to call. Sequenced material: PBMCs. DNA for the CDR3: TGTGCCAGCAGCCAAGAGGTGACATACGAGCAGTACTTC. This codes for CASSQEVTYEQYF.